This TCR beta chain was sequenced during a study of blood T cell repertoires in COVID-19. TCRdb's table, derived via immunoSEQ multiplex PCR, lists solely in-frame clones and lacks some. The repertoire has 200,000 to 250,000 clones, 70% to 90% of them found once; the top ten carry less than 14%. Participants had their cohort set by participant-reported clinical history. This clone showed up just once. The sequenced sample consisted of PBMCs or T cells enriched from blood (not recorded which). The clonotype originates from a man aged 30 to 39 who had recovered from COVID-19.

DNA for the CDR3: TGCGCCAACAGACAGGACCAGGAAGATACGCAGTATTTT. Protein sequence: CANRQDQEDTQYF. The chain uses TRBV5-1 and TRBJ2-3; tentative D call: TRBD1 (6 bases). The germline CDR1 and CDR2 sequences are SGHRS and YFSETQ. The length of the CDR3 is 13 residues. V dropped 9 bases and J dropped 5 bases, with 16 bases sitting between them.